Listed below are T cell receptor beta chains from one sample, sequenced in a study of T cells in Graves' hyperthyroidism and ophthalmopathy. One entry per CDR3 protein, called by TCRdb with MiXCR from the multiplex PCR reads. Of hundreds of thousands of distinct CDR3 sequences listed, 45% were seen once; the top ten hold under 8%. Sequencing was performed on peripheral blood or thyroid tissue (not recorded which). All receptors derive from an adult man with Graves' disease, either hyperthyroidism or ophthalmopathy (not recorded which). CDR3s include the opening cysteine and the closing phenylalanine or tryptophan. D genes are given only for firm matches. Where a row states a size, it is once, few, many or the class of an expanded clone; other rows omit it.

V gene,clone size,D gene,J gene,CDR3 protein,CDR3 DNA
TRBV7-8,many,TRBD1,TRBJ2-5,CASILTRWTGQETQYF,TGTGCCAGCATTCTCACCCGATGGACAGGGCAAGAGACCCAGTACTTC
TRBV5-1,NA,TRBD2,TRBJ2-7,CASRGSGGRRRDHSYEQYF,TGCGCCAGCAGGGGGTCTGGCGGGAGGCGCCGAGACCATTCCTACGAGCAGTACTTC
TRBV10-1,many,NA,TRBJ2-2,CASSGSTGGVGELFF,TGCGCCAGCAGTGGATCGACGGGGGGCGTCGGGGAGCTGTTTTTT
TRBV25-1,NA,NA,TRBJ1-2,CASIKQGGSYGYTF,TGTGCCAGCATCAAACAGGGAGGTAGCTATGGCTACACCTTC
TRBV24-1,NA,NA,TRBJ1-2,CATSDGQTNYGYTF,TGTGCCACCAGTGATGGACAGACAAACTATGGCTACACCTTC
TRBV7-3,NA,TRBD1,TRBJ2-7,CASSLVAGDRGDYEQYF,TGTGCCAGCAGCTTAGTCGCCGGGGACAGGGGGGACTACGAGCAGTACTTC
TRBV7-8,NA,TRBD1,TRBJ1-1,CASGQGGRTEAFF,TGTGCCAGCGGACAGGGAGGGCGCACTGAAGCTTTCTTT
TRBV29-1,once,TRBD1,TRBJ1-1,CSLQGRHAGEAFF,TGCAGCTTACAGGGGCGGCACGCGGGTGAAGCTTTCTTT
TRBV20-1,few,TRBD1,TRBJ1-1,CSATRDATGGYMNTEAFF,TGCAGTGCTACCCGAGACGCGACAGGGGGGTACATGAACACTGAAGCTTTCTTT
TRBV2,few,NA,TRBJ1-1,CASSVTGAMNTEAFF,TGTGCCAGCAGTGTCACCGGTGCGATGAACACTGAAGCTTTCTTT
TRBV9,many,NA,TRBJ2-5,CASSVRDYQETQYF,TGTGCCAGCAGCGTCCGGGACTACCAAGAGACCCAGTACTTC
TRBV20-1,few,NA,TRBJ2-5,CSARDRLDKETQYF,TGCAGTGCTAGAGATCGGCTGGACAAAGAGACCCAGTACTTC
TRBV20-1,few,TRBD1,TRBJ1-5,CSAQRTGGGLGNQPQHF,TGCAGTGCGCAACGGACAGGGGGCGGATTGGGTAATCAGCCCCAGCATTTT
TRBV24-1,NA,NA,TRBJ1-4,CATSDHRTAEKLFF,TGTGCCACCAGTGATCACCGGACAGCTGAAAAACTGTTTTTT
TRBV12-3/TRBV12-4,NA,NA,TRBJ1-1,CASRPQGLSTAEAFF,TGTGCCAGCAGACCTCAGGGGTTATCTACAGCTGAAGCTTTCTTT
TRBV7-3,NA,TRBD2,TRBJ2-7,CASSSKGGVSSYEQYF,TGTGCCAGCAGCTCAAAGGGAGGGGTTAGCTCCTACGAGCAGTACTTC
TRBV7-2,few,NA,TRBJ1-5,CASSFQGMGSNQPQHF,TGTGCCAGCAGCTTCCAGGGTATGGGGAGCAATCAGCCCCAGCATTTT
TRBV10-3,NA,TRBD2,TRBJ2-7,CAIRRGTSGSYEQYF,TGTGCCATCCGCCGGGGGACTAGCGGGAGCTACGAGCAGTACTTC
TRBV5-1,once,NA,TRBJ1-6,CASSFQGPPLHF,TGCGCCAGCAGCTTCCAGGGGCCACCCCTCCACTTT
TRBV29-1,few,NA,TRBJ1-4,CSVDDSATNEKLFF,TGCAGCGTGGACGACAGTGCAACTAATGAAAAACTGTTTTTT
TRBV2,NA,NA,TRBJ1-3,CASSAYGEPFSSGNTIYF,TGTGCCAGCAGTGCCTATGGGGAGCCCTTCTCCTCTGGAAACACCATATATTTT
TRBV2,NA,NA,TRBJ2-2,CARGDRELFF,TGTGCCAGGGGGGACAGGGAGCTGTTTTTT
TRBV12-3/TRBV12-4,NA,TRBD1,TRBJ2-2,CASSLPQGAGELFF,TGTGCCAGCAGTCTGCCGCAGGGGGCCGGGGAGCTGTTTTTT
TRBV7-9,many,NA,TRBJ1-1,CASSEDRRPEAFF,TGTGCCAGCAGCGAAGACAGACGCCCTGAAGCTTTCTTT
TRBV20-1,few,NA,TRBJ2-7,CSAPGPVRGEQYF,TGCAGTGCTCCTGGCCCGGTCCGTGGCGAGCAGTACTTC
TRBV7-9,NA,TRBD1,TRBJ1-2,CASSTGQRYYGYTF,TGTGCCAGCAGTACGGGACAGCGATACTATGGCTACACCTTC
TRBV14,few,NA,TRBJ2-7,CASSLVGTYRSYEQYF,TGTGCCAGCAGCCTTGTGGGGACTTACCGCTCCTACGAGCAGTACTTC
TRBV29-1,many,NA,TRBJ1-2,CSVVGDNYGYTF,TGCAGCGTTGTAGGGGATAACTATGGCTACACCTTC
TRBV29-1,NA,NA,TRBJ2-1,CSVVGDNEQFF,TGCAGCGTTGTGGGTGACAATGAGCAGTTCTTC
TRBV7-9,NA,NA,TRBJ2-7,CASIPGAREQYF,TGTGCCAGCATCCCGGGGGCGAGGGAGCAGTACTTC
TRBV5-4,NA,NA,TRBJ1-5,CASSQDLEGHSNQPQHF,TGCGCCAGCAGCCAAGATCTAGAAGGGCATAGCAATCAGCCCCAGCATTTT
TRBV5-1,many,TRBD1,TRBJ1-1,CASSLQGANTEAFF,TGTGCCAGCAGCCTACAGGGGGCGAACACTGAAGCTTTCTTT
TRBV14,NA,NA,TRBJ1-2,CASSPGPVQTAYGYTF,TGTGCCAGCAGCCCCGGGCCAGTCCAAACCGCCTATGGCTACACCTTC
TRBV7-8,NA,NA,TRBJ1-6,CASSPGIEAPLHF,TGTGCCAGCAGCCCAGGGATCGAGGCACCCCTCCACTTT
TRBV19,few,NA,TRBJ1-2,CASSSNRVTAYGYTF,TGTGCCAGTAGTTCCAACAGGGTCACGGCCTATGGCTACACCTTC
TRBV28,few,NA,TRBJ1-5,CASSLYGRDSNQPQHF,TGTGCCAGCAGTTTATACGGACGGGATAGCAATCAGCCCCAGCATTTT
TRBV9,few,NA,TRBJ1-2,CASSPQTSGGYTF,TGTGCCAGCAGCCCTCAAACCTCGGGTGGCTACACCTTC
TRBV20-1,NA,NA,TRBJ2-7,CSARPPGPYEQYF,TGCAGTGCCAGACCACCCGGTCCCTACGAGCAGTACTTC
TRBV7-2,few,TRBD2,TRBJ2-5,CASSYEASGRAEETQYF,TGTGCCAGCAGTTATGAGGCTAGCGGGAGGGCCGAAGAGACCCAGTACTTC
TRBV7-8,NA,NA,TRBJ2-7,CASSLSRTVNYEQYF,TGTGCCAGCAGCTTATCCCGGACAGTAAACTACGAGCAGTACTTC
TRBV5-1,many,NA,TRBJ1-1,CASSLVGQNTEAFF,TGTGCCAGCAGCTTAGTTGGACAGAACACTGAAGCTTTCTTT
TRBV9,NA,NA,TRBJ1-5,CAGSDGTPYSNQPQHF,TGTGCCGGCAGCGACGGGACACCCTATAGCAATCAGCCCCAGCATTTT
TRBV24-1,NA,NA,TRBJ1-2,CATSTRNYGYTF,TGTGCCACCAGTACCCGGAACTATGGCTACACCTTC
TRBV9,few,NA,TRBJ1-2,CASSPTKTANYGYTF,TGTGCCAGCAGCCCAACTAAGACAGCTAACTATGGCTACACCTTC
TRBV10-3,many,NA,TRBJ2-5,CAISDSGTQETQYF,TGTGCCATCAGTGATTCCGGGACCCAAGAGACCCAGTACTTC
TRBV28,NA,NA,TRBJ1-1,CASWDGMNTEAFF,TGTGCCAGCTGGGACGGTATGAACACTGAAGCTTTCTTT
TRBV30,few,NA,TRBJ2-1,CAWDTLNEQFF,TGTGCCTGGGATACCTTAAATGAGCAGTTCTTC
TRBV9,NA,TRBD1,TRBJ1-1,CASGRGQGTEAFF,TGTGCCAGCGGTAGGGGGCAAGGCACTGAAGCTTTCTTT
TRBV7-9,NA,NA,TRBJ1-6,CASSLGGQRSPLHF,TGTGCCAGCAGCTTAGGGGGGCAGCGGTCACCCCTCCACTTT